The 19 T cell receptor beta chains reported below all come from one sample, sequenced in a study of T-cell reconstitution after alpha-beta-depleted transplantation in children (dated by TCRdb to 2015 to 2016). Library generation was performed with PCR. TCRdb shows the sequencer as Illumina HiSeq 2500. Molecular barcoding was employed in the preparation of TCR libraries, with unique molecular identifiers being used to normalize TCRbeta repertoire quantification. TCRdb reprocessed the public reads (quality trimming at Q25 with fastp, clone calling with MiXCR) and kept in-frame beta chains. Rows are unified per CDR3 protein, each entry keeping the most common DNA and genes. This sample comprises about 980,000 distinct CDR3 sequences, about 26% of them detected only once. The ten largest clonotypes hold about 28% of the sample. The treatment or condition label for this specimen denotes: allogeneic hematopoietic cell transplantation with graft depleted of TCRalphabeta T cells and CD19 B cells.

Sequences were derived from PBMCs, mostly from graft donor cells, sampled 360 days after TCRalphabeta/CD19-depleted stem cell transplant. All receptors derive from a boy in the first two years of life who had a stem cell transplant for SCID, so the T cells may come from the graft donor.

This clonotype has only a few counts. The chain combines TRBV6-1 with TRBJ2-1, with 8 bases identical to TRBD1. In germline, CDR1 is MNHNS, CDR2 SASEGT. V gave up 8 bases and J gave up 6 bases; unmatched junction bases: 12. This CDR3 comprises 15 residues. The CDR3, as DNA: TGTGCCAGCCGAGTGGGACAGGTGTCTTCCAATGAGCAGTTCTTC. It yields the protein CASRVGQVSSNEQFF.

This clonotype was seen a handful of times. The chain recombines TRBV2 with TRBJ2-1; 13 bases align to TRBD2. The CDR3 extends over 16 amino acids. J gave up 8 bases and V 6 bases, and 10 bases lay outside the gene matches. The germline gives CDR1 SNHLY, CDR2 FYNNEI. The CDR3 region has the DNA TGTGCCAGCAGAGCCCCGGGACTAGCGGGGCGGGATGAGCAGTTCTTC. Amino acids: CASRAPGLAGRDEQFF.

This clonotype was counted between two and nine times. This chain connects TRBV5-1 to TRBJ2-7; D might be TRBD1 (5 bases). The CDR3 runs 15 residues. Germline V CDR1 and CDR2: SGHRS, YFSETQ. The ends were cut back, 3 bases at V and 3 bases at J, with 16 bases in the middle. This CDR3 is CASSSSGLVGYEQYF. Written as DNA, the CDR3 is TGCGCCAGCAGCTCCTCAGGGTTAGTTGGCTACGAGCAGTACTTC.

J is TRBJ2-7 and V is TRBV18; TRBD1 aligns across 11 bases. V was clipped by 2 bases and J by 4 bases; unmatched bases: 4. This CDR3 is 15 amino acids long. Germline CDR1 KGHSH, CDR2 LQKENI. For the CDR3, the DNA is TGTGCCAGCTCACCAACCGGGACAGGGGGATACGAGCAGTACTTC. Residues: CASSPTGTGGYEQYF.

This clonotype occurred many times. The chain links TRBV11-3 to TRBJ2-3; 9 nucleotides align to TRBD2. The length of the CDR3 is 15 residues. V trimming: 1 base; J trimming: 4 bases; junction bases outside the gene matches: 3. CDR1 and CDR2 (germline): SGHNT, YENEEA. CDR3 in DNA: TGTGCCAGCAGCTTAGGACTAGCGGCTTCAGATACGCAGTATTTT. Protein product: CASSLGLAASDTQYF.

This clonotype was seen only a few times. The V call is TRBV3-1, the J call TRBJ2-1; 12 nucleotides line up with TRBD2. V lost 1 base to trimming and J lost 10 bases; unmatched junction nucleotides: 8. This CDR3 is 16 amino acids long. CDR1 is LGHDT and CDR2 is YNNKEL in the germline V gene (reference sequence). CDR3 sequence (DNA): TGTGCCAGCAGCCAAGGCCCTAGCGGGGGGGCCAGAGAGCAGTTCTTC. Protein product: CASSQGPSGGAREQFF.

This clonotype occurred a few times. The chain has TRBV12-3 or TRBV12-4 and TRBJ1-4, with D possibly being TRBD1 (5 bases). V was pared by 5 bases and J by 5 bases, with 12 bases between. The CDR3 sequence is 14 residues long. CDR3 region: CASSARDLNEKLFF. The CDR3 bases are TGTGCCAGCAGTGCCAGGGACTTAAATGAAAAACTGTTTTTT.

This clonotype was counted only a few times. The chain employs TRBV15 and TRBJ1-5, with D uncertain. Deletions cut 1 base from V and 9 bases from J, with 13 bases between. The CDR3 length is 14 residues. Germline V lookup: CDR1 LNHNV, CDR2 YYDKDF (reference sequence). The CDR3: CATSRAPRGRPQHF. In DNA form, the CDR3 reads TGTGCCACCAGCAGAGCGCCGCGTGGCCGGCCCCAGCATTTT.

The J gene is TRBJ1-5, the V gene TRBV28; weak D call: TRBD1 (6 bases). The V gene lost 7 bases and the J gene lost 4 bases, with 17 bases spanning the gap. The length of the CDR3 is 15 residues. CDR1 and CDR2 (germline): MDHEN, SYDVKM. The CDR3 protein is CASTKMTGQNQPQHF. In DNA, the CDR3 is TGTGCCAGCACCAAAATGACAGGTCAAAATCAGCCCCAGCATTTT.

The chain is built from TRBV5-1 and TRBJ2-2, with no clear D. The germline CDR1 and CDR2 sequences are SGHRS and YFSETQ. The CDR3 sequence is 16 residues long. Trimming stripped 4 bases from V and 1 base from J, with 14 bases between. The CDR3 bases are TGCGCCAGCAGCCCCCAAGCAGGCCGGAACACCGGGGAGCTGTTTTTT. Translated, it gives CASSPQAGRNTGELFF. Variable domain in full (rest from reference TRBV5-1 and TRBJ2-2): KAGVTQTPRYLIKTRGQQVTLSCSPISGHRSVSWYQQTPGQGLQFLFEYFSETQRNKGNFPGRFSGRQFSNSRSEMNVSTLELGDSALYLCASSPQAGRNTGELFFGEGSRLTVL.

The chain joins TRBV10-3 to TRBJ1-6; 7 bases line up with TRBD1. Trimming at V came to 4 bases and at J to 1 base, leaving 10 bases not matched to a gene. The CDR3 has 18 residues. Germline assignment: CDR1 ENHRY and CDR2 SYGVKD. The CDR3 spells CAISVDRVWGSYNSPLHF. The CDR3 DNA reads as TGTGCCATCAGTGTAGACAGGGTCTGGGGGTCCTATAATTCACCCCTCCACTTT.

This clonotype was recorded a few times. The rearrangement joins TRBV12-3 or TRBV12-4 to TRBJ2-5, with 7 bases matching TRBD2. The CDR3 has 16 residues. V was clipped by 4 bases and J by 4 bases; unmatched bases: 12. The CDR3: CASSSNLRGGVETQYF. CDR3 bases: TGTGCCAGCAGTTCCAATCTTCGGGGAGGGGTAGAGACCCAGTACTTC.

This clonotype was seen a few times. The J gene is TRBJ1-5, the V gene TRBV20-1; perhaps TRBD1 as D (5 bases). Germline V gives CDR1 DFQATT, CDR2 SNEGSKA (reference sequence). Trimming shortened V by 3 bases and J by 6 bases, and 12 bases separated the two germline ends. This CDR3 contains 13 residues. CDR3 sequence reads: CSASGQGGQPQHF. The CDR3, as DNA: TGCAGTGCTAGTGGGCAGGGCGGTCAGCCCCAGCATTTT.

The chain is built from TRBV5-1 and TRBJ1-1; D gene uncertain. This CDR3 region has 15 residues. Germline CDR1 reads SGHRS; CDR2 reads YFSETQ. The V gene lost 0 bases and the J gene lost 3 bases, with 12 bases spanning the gap. The CDR3 DNA is TGCGCCAGCAGCTTGGACGGCAGGAGCTACACTGAAGCTTTCTTT. Translated, it gives CASSLDGRSYTEAFF. Full variable domain (rest looked up from reference TRBV5-1 and TRBJ1-1): KAGVTQTPRYLIKTRGQQVTLSCSPISGHRSVSWYQQTPGQGLQFLFEYFSETQRNKGNFPGRFSGRQFSNSRSEMNVSTLELGDSALYLCASSLDGRSYTEAFFGQGTRLTVV.

J is TRBJ2-1 and V is TRBV18, with 7 positions matching TRBD1. Germline CDR1 and CDR2: KGHSH and LQKENI. The CDR3 has 16 amino acids. The V segment lost 4 bases and the J segment 6 bases; nucleotides outside the gene matches: 12. CDR3 DNA: TGTGCCAGCTCACTAGGACAGGCTGCTTTGGGCAATGAGCAGTTCTTC. Amino acid sequence: CASSLGQAALGNEQFF.

The table lists this clonotype with a few counts. V gene TRBV3-1 combines with J gene TRBJ2-7, with 8 bases matching TRBD1. This CDR3 contains 15 residues. Per the germline V gene, CDR1 is LGHDT and CDR2 is YNNKEL (reference sequence). V gave up 4 bases and J gave up 3 bases; unmatched junction bases: 8. In DNA, the CDR3 is TGTGCCAGCAGCCGACAAGGGACAGGTCTCTACGAGCAGTACTTC. It specifies CASSRQGTGLYEQYF.

The genes are TRBV2 and TRBJ2-5, with 8 bases identical to TRBD1. The CDR3 length is 14 residues. The V segment lost 5 bases and the J segment 5 bases; nucleotides outside the gene matches: 7. Germline V gene lookup returns CDR1 SNHLY and CDR2 FYNNEI. The CDR3 nucleotides are TGTGCCAGCAGTCCCCTGACAGGGGACGAGACCCAGTACTTC. This translates into CASSPLTGDETQYF.

CDR3 protein: CSARDRSGTEAFF. The CDR3 bases are TGCAGTGCTAGAGATCGTTCCGGCACTGAAGCTTTCTTT. The chain couples TRBV20-1 to TRBJ1-1; D gene uncertain. V was trimmed by 0 bases and J by 4 bases, leaving 9 bases between them. CDR3 length: 13 amino acids. Germline V gene sequence: CDR1 DFQATT, CDR2 SNEGSKA (reference sequence).

V usage is TRBV5-1 and J usage is TRBJ1-1; TRBD1 might be the D (5 bases). The CDR3 length is 14 residues. V lost 0 bases to trimming and J lost 7 bases, with 13 bases between them. Germline loops: CDR1 SGHRS, CDR2 YFSETQ. CDR3 sequence (DNA): TGCGCCAGCAGCTTGGCCCTGGGGCGGGTTGAAGCTTTCTTT. Protein: CASSLALGRVEAFF.